This is a list of T cell receptor beta chains from one sample in a study of cytomegalovirus exposure and HLA in healthy donors. Method: immunoSEQ multiplex PCR; TCRdb's copy keeps in-frame clones and lacks some. The table lists some 120,000 clones, about 83% of them singletons. The sample was PBMCs. The receptor source for this set is a female donor in good health and CMV-seronegative. The CDR3 runs from the conserved cysteine through the conserved F or W. The D gene is left open where the match is weak. A clone size is listed for some rows: how often the clone was seen (once, few, many), or a class if it is expanded.

V,D,J,size,CDR3,DNA
TRBV7-9,TRBD1,TRBJ2-7,once,CSSSSAEDREYEQYF,TGTTCCAGCAGCTCCGCGGAGGACAGGGAATACGAGCAGTACTTC
TRBV15,TRBD1,TRBJ2-1,-,CATSRKGQAGNEQFF,TGTGCCACCAGCAGGAAGGGACAGGCGGGGAATGAGCAGTTCTTC
TRBV19,TRBD1,TRBJ2-2,-,CASSILGRGLIGELFF,TGTGCCAGTAGTATTTTGGGCAGGGGGCTGATCGGGGAGCTGTTTTTT
TRBV5-1,TRBD1,TRBJ1-3,-,CASSPRDRGGGNTIYF,TGCGCCAGCAGCCCCCGGGACAGGGGTGGAGGAAACACCATATATTTT
TRBV5-1,-,TRBJ2-1,-,CASSLGRGGEQFF,TGCGCCAGCAGCTTGGGACGAGGGGGTGAGCAGTTCTTC
TRBV14,-,TRBJ2-3,-,CASSQDRRAGAEYF,TGTGCCAGCAGCCAAGATCGTAGGGCGGGGGCGGAGTATTTT
TRBV7-8,-,TRBJ2-7,-,CASSFSQAYEQYF,TGTGCCAGCAGCTTCTCACAGGCCTACGAGCAGTACTTC
TRBV5-1,-,TRBJ2-3,-,CASSFTGGGTDTQYF,TGCGCCAGCAGCTTCACAGGGGGGGGCACAGATACGCAGTATTTT
TRBV27,-,TRBJ2-3,-,CASSSPRLAGTDTQYF,TGTGCCAGCAGTTCCCCGAGGCTAGCAGGCACAGATACGCAGTATTTT
TRBV10-3,TRBD1,TRBJ1-2,few,CAITGGAGGGYTF,TGTGCCATCACAGGGGGCGCAGGGGGTGGCTACACCTTC
TRBV5-1,-,TRBJ1-6,-,CASSLDPGQHNSPLHF,TGCGCCAGCAGCTTGGACCCGGGACAACATAATTCACCCCTCCACTTT
TRBV27,-,TRBJ2-3,-,CASSFFPAGLTDTQYF,TGTGCCAGCAGTTTCTTCCCGGCGGGGCTCACAGATACGCAGTATTTT
TRBV5-4,TRBD1,TRBJ1-4,few,CASSETGASNEKLFF,TGTGCCAGCAGCGAGACAGGGGCATCCAATGAAAAACTGTTTTTT
TRBV18,TRBD2,TRBJ2-1,-,CASSPTNSRGGIYNEQFF,TGTGCCAGCTCACCAACAAATTCGCGGGGGGGTATCTACAATGAGCAGTTCTTC
TRBV27,-,TRBJ2-7,once,CASTLRAPGGIYEQYF,TGTGCCAGCACGTTAAGGGCTCCCGGGGGAATCTACGAGCAGTACTTC
TRBV9,TRBD1,TRBJ2-7,-,CASSPHQGAGEQYF,TGTGCCAGCAGCCCGCATCAGGGGGCGGGAGAGCAGTACTTC
TRBV5-1,-,TRBJ2-5,-,CASSFGLLTQETQYF,TGCGCCAGCAGCTTTGGACTACTTACACAAGAGACCCAGTACTTC
TRBV2,TRBD1,TRBJ2-3,-,CASNRGVGRTQYF,TGTGCCAGCAACAGGGGGGTCGGCAGGACGCAGTATTTT
TRBV18,-,TRBJ1-5,-,CASSLTGNLGDQPQHF,TGTGCCAGCTCACTGACAGGAAACTTGGGAGATCAGCCCCAGCATTTT
TRBV30,-,TRBJ1-1,few,CAWSPQRVIGAAEAFF,TGTGCCTGGAGTCCCCAGCGTGTAATTGGGGCGGCTGAAGCTTTCTTT
TRBV6-1,-,TRBJ2-3,-,CASSDRRVTQYF,TGTGCCAGCAGTGATCGCCGCGTTACGCAGTATTTT
TRBV4-1,TRBD2,TRBJ2-7,once,CASSPTSGVLYEQYF,TGCGCCAGCAGCCCGACTAGCGGGGTTCTCTACGAGCAGTACTTC
TRBV25-1,-,TRBJ1-2,few,CASSGVGGYGYTF,TGTGCCAGCAGTGGGGTCGGCGGCTATGGCTACACCTTC
TRBV4-1,TRBD2,TRBJ2-3,-,CASSQDLLAGGRGTDTQYF,TGCGCCAGCAGCCAAGATCTCTTAGCGGGGGGCCGGGGCACAGATACGCAGTATTTT
TRBV4-3,-,TRBJ2-1,once,CASSQDPAGGPSGNEQFF,TGCGCCAGCAGCCAAGATCCCGCCGGGGGTCCCTCGGGCAATGAGCAGTTCTTC
TRBV19,-,TRBJ1-3,few,CASIRSGVGNTIYF,TGTGCCAGTATCCGATCAGGGGTTGGAAACACCATATATTTT
TRBV6-6,-,TRBJ2-3,-,CASSYSFQGQADTQYF,TGTGCCAGCAGTTACTCGTTTCAGGGTCAGGCAGATACGCAGTATTTT
TRBV4-1,TRBD1,TRBJ2-7,-,CASSQTGDRYEQYF,TGCGCCAGCAGCCAAACAGGGGATAGGTACGAGCAGTACTTC
TRBV7-7,-,TRBJ1-2,-,CASSPGQNGYTF,TGTGCTAGCAGCCCCGGACAGAATGGCTACACCTTC
TRBV30,-,TRBJ2-3,-,CAWSVGRGRPDTQYF,TGTGCCTGGAGTGTCGGCAGGGGACGTCCAGATACGCAGTATTTT
TRBV11-2,TRBD2,TRBJ2-7,-,CASSLDSSGGNEQYF,TGTGCCAGCAGCTTAGATTCTAGCGGGGGGAACGAGCAGTACTTC
TRBV5-1,TRBD1,TRBJ1-2,-,CASSGSTGGKYGYTF,TGCGCCAGCAGCGGTTCGACAGGGGGCAAATATGGCTACACCTTC
TRBV6-1,-,TRBJ2-2,-,CASNIGELFF,TGTGCCAGCAACATCGGGGAGCTGTTTTTT
TRBV2,TRBD2,TRBJ2-2,once,CASTAGGTGELFF,TGTGCCAGCACGGCGGGGGGCACCGGGGAGCTGTTTTTT
TRBV7-9,-,TRBJ2-7,-,CASTNPGTLSYEQYF,TGTGCCAGCACAAACCCCGGGACACTCTCCTACGAGCAGTACTTC
TRBV7-8,-,TRBJ1-5,-,CASSLTDQGHQPQHF,TGTGCCAGCAGCTTAACGGACCAGGGCCATCAGCCCCAGCATTTT
TRBV10-3,-,TRBJ1-1,-,CAISDSVSGTEAFF,TGTGCCATCAGTGACTCTGTTAGCGGAACTGAAGCTTTCTTT
TRBV2,TRBD1,TRBJ2-2,-,CASSQGATVGELFF,TGTGCCAGCAGTCAGGGGGCGACGGTCGGGGAGCTGTTTTTT
TRBV5-1,-,TRBJ2-3,-,CASSSQKNTDTQYF,TGCGCCAGCAGCTCACAAAAAAACACAGATACGCAGTATTTT
TRBV7-9,-,TRBJ2-1,-,CASSPLLWGGSDEQFF,TGTGCCAGCAGCCCCCTGCTCTGGGGGGGCTCCGATGAGCAGTTCTTC
TRBV27,-,TRBJ2-3,-,CASSPPRADTQYF,TGTGCCAGCAGTCCGCCTCGGGCAGATACGCAGTATTTT